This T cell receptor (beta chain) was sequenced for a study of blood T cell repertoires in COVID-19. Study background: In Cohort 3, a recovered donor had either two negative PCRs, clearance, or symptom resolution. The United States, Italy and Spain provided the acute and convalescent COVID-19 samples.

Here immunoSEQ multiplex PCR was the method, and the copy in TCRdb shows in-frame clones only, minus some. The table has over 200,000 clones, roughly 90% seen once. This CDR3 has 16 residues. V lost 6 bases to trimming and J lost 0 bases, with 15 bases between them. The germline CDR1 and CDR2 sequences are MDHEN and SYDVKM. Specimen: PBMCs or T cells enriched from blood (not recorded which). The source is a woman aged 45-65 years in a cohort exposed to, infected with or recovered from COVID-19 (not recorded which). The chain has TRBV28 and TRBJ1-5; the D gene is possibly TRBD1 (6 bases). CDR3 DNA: TGTGCCAGCAGCACTAACAGGGCTATTAGCAATCAGCCCCAGCATTTT. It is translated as CASSTNRAISNQPQHF.